This T cell receptor beta chain stems from a study of T cell responses to AZD1222 COVID-19 vaccine (dated by TCRdb to 2020 to 2022). Regarding the research as a whole: A total of more than 230 trial participants underwent TCR sequencing, of whom 200 to 220 received two doses of AZD1222 and about 25 received two doses of the MenACWY control vaccine. Trial participants were enrolled into age subgroups of 18-55, 56-69 and 70-plus years, which contained about 150, 27 and 61 TCR-sequenced participants, respectively. General findings and caveats noted by the study authors: In the small 56-69-year group, the increase in depth fell short of significance, most likely because of low power. Participants were mostly white British, with more females than males. The authors suggested clonal diversity may have been underestimated. Vaccine-associated CD4 TCRs spanned the whole spike protein, with dominant responses in regions 160-218 and 743-854. Epitopes outside the regions mutated in the B.1.351 and B.1.1.7 variants were reportedly recognized by nearly half of the unique spike-specific TCRs. Because no day 14 peak-response samples were available, repertoires were characterized only after the peak T cell response. After two AZD1222 doses, both the breadth and the depth of spike-specific TCRs were significantly higher than at day 0 and than in MenACWY recipients. Conclusions about previously exposed vaccinees are limited because only a handful of AZD1222 recipients were SARS-CoV-2 seropositive at baseline.

The CDR3 regions of human TCRbeta chains were analyzed by immunosequencing. In the source study's methods: TCRs in the repertoires were matched against a reference library of SARS-CoV-2-specific TCRs that had been generated with the MIRA antigen-specificity platform. Breadth was defined as the fraction of unique TCRs that were SARS-CoV-2-associated, and depth was defined as the fraction of total T cells that were SARS-CoV-2-associated. Using the MIRA data, every spike-specific TCR was mapped to the spike region that the TCR reacted to and assigned to either a CD4 or a CD8 class. Log10-transformed breadth and depth values were compared by one-way ANOVA with Sidak's multiple comparisons tests. TCRdb limited this immuneACCESS table to in-frame rearrangements with V and J called. A share of clones is missing; checked studies link under half to unresolved V genes, and the rest is unexplained. The V and J calls and clone size were taken over from that table, and D and trimming were inferred from the DNA. The sample table contains about 92,000 clones; only one count was recorded for roughly 88% of them. About 9.4% of the sample lies in the top ten.

For this chain, trimming is 7 bases at the V end and 4 bases at the J end, and the number of junction bases without a gene match is 9. The CDR3 spans 14 residues, from the cysteine through the phenylalanine. Of all the DNA, just the CDR3 is kept, 42 bases in frame from base 1. CDR1 and CDR2 were assigned from the germline V gene as SNHLY and FYNNEI. As concerns this clone: Its binding antigen is unknown. The record has no base qualities; no much larger clone is one base away.

Taken with the paper, the label for time point translates to: baseline before first vaccination. The treatment or condition label for this specimen denotes: meningococcal conjugate vaccine given as trial control. Samples from vaccinated people were obtained from the UK trials COV001 and COV002, which included a single-blind randomized controlled phase 2/3 trial of AZD1222 (ChAdOx1 nCoV-19) in healthy adults. Trial participant PBMC samples were collected at day 0 and day 28 after the second dose for TCRbeta chain sequencing. This chain joins TRBV2 to TRBJ1-2; TRBD1 fits 7 bases in the junction. Sequenced here: peripheral blood, sampled on day 0 of MenACWY control vaccination. The origin of this receptor is an adult in good health. CDR3 region: CASNQQGGFYGYTF. The nucleotide sequence reads as follows: TGTGCCAGCAACCAGCAGGGGGGGTTCTATGGCTACACCTTC.